The present entry profiles one T cell receptor (beta chain) with its context. Each CDR3 protein gets one entry after TCRdb re-called the 5' RACE reads with MiXCR. The repertoire holds some 560,000 distinct CDR3 sequences, with around 17% as singletons. This entry is derived from a study of T cells after yellow fever vaccination. The CDR3 spans 16 residues. Germline CDR1 reads SGHRS; CDR2 reads YFSETQ. V gave up 1 base and J gave up 1 base, with 11 bases separating them. The sequence derives from a man between 18 and 29 years old who received the YFV17D yellow fever vaccine. The input for sequencing was PBMCs, taken about 5 days after the first yellow fever vaccination. The rearrangement uses TRBV5-1 and TRBJ2-2; D is ambiguous. The CDR3 loop is CASSLRATENTGELFF. The DNA of the CDR3 is TGCGCCAGCAGCTTGAGGGCAACAGAGAACACCGGGGAGCTGTTTTTT.